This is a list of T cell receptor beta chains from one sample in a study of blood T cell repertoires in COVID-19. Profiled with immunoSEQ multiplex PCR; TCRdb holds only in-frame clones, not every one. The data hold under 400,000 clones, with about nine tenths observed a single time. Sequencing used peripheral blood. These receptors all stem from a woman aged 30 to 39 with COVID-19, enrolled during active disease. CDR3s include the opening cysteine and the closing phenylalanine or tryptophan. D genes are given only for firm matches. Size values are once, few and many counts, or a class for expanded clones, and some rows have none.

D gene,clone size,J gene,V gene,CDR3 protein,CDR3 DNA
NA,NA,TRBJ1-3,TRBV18,CASSPLIPGDDGNTIYF,TGTGCCAGCTCACCGTTAATACCGGGGGACGACGGAAACACCATATATTTT
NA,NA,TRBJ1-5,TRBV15,CATSTRVANQPQHF,TGTGCCACCAGCACACGGGTAGCGAATCAGCCCCAGCATTTT
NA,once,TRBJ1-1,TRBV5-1,CASSLTGTLNTEAFF,TGCGCCAGCAGCTTAACAGGAACTTTGAACACTGAAGCTTTCTTT
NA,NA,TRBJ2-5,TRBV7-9,CASSLAELALFRETQYF,TGTGCCAGCAGCTTAGCTGAACTAGCTCTCTTCAGGGAGACCCAGTACTTC
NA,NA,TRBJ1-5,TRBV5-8,CASSPDGYSNQPQHF,TGTGCCAGCAGCCCCGACGGGTATAGCAATCAGCCCCAGCATTTT
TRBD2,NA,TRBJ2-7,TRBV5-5,CASSLAGLAGDEQYF,TGTGCCAGCAGCTTGGCCGGTTTAGCGGGGGACGAGCAGTACTTC
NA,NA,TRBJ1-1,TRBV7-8,CASSRASNEAFF,TGTGCCAGCAGTCGAGCGAGTAATGAAGCTTTCTTT
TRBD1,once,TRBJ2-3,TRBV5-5,CASTHLKGASTDTQYF,TGTGCCAGCACCCATCTTAAGGGGGCTAGCACAGATACGCAGTATTTT
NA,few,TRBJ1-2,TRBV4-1,CASSQDRSSRRGGYTF,TGCGCCAGCAGCCAAGACCGTAGCAGCCGTAGAGGTGGCTACACCTTC
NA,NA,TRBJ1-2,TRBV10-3,CAIRLRELDGYTF,TGTGCCATCAGATTGAGGGAGCTCGATGGCTACACCTTC
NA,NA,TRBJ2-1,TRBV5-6,CASSSQGFVVQFF,TGTGCCAGCAGCTCACAGGGTTTTGTGGTGCAGTTCTTC
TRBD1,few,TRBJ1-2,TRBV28,CASSPLDRDIPPATF,TGTGCCAGCAGTCCGTTAGACAGGGACATACCCCCGGCCACCTTC
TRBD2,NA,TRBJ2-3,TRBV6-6,CASSTGTSGSTDTQYF,TGTGCCAGCAGTACCGGGACTAGCGGTAGCACAGATACGCAGTATTTT
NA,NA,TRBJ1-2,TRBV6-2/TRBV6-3,CASSYTGYGYTF,TGTGCCAGCAGTTACACGGGGTATGGCTACACCTTC